The 24 T cell receptor beta chains below all came from one sample that was sequenced in a study of control samples from healthy donors and cancer patients. Profiling relied on immunoSEQ multiplex PCR, and the TCRdb table lists in-frame clones only, not all of them. The sample lists a few hundred thousand clones; 90% were seen once. The sample comprised PBMCs. The receptors derive from a man aged 40-55 years with head and neck cancer.

This clone was seen only a few times. V usage is TRBV11-2 and J usage is TRBJ1-5; no clear D gene. The CDR3 extends over 13 amino acids. Germline lookup yields CDR1 SGHAT and CDR2 FQNNGV. Deletions cut 2 bases from V and 6 bases from J, with 8 bases between. The CDR3 DNA is TGTGCCAGCAGCTTATCTCGGGTTCAGCCCCAGCATTTT. Residues: CASSLSRVQPQHF.

The chain couples TRBV28 to TRBJ1-3; the D gene is possibly TRBD1 (6 bases). The CDR3 is made up of 15 amino acids. CDR1 is MDHEN and CDR2 is SYDVKM in the germline V gene. V lost 6 bases, J lost 0 bases, and 12 bases lay in between. This CDR3 reads CASSHGQNSGNTIYF. In nucleotides, the CDR3 is TGTGCCAGCAGCCATGGACAGAACTCTGGAAACACCATATATTTT.

This sequence joins TRBV11-3 and TRBJ2-6; D gene unclear. V gave up 4 bases and J gave up 4 bases, with 14 bases separating them. This CDR3 is 16 amino acids long. Germline V lookup: CDR1 SGHNT, CDR2 YENEEA. The CDR3 sequence: CASSSVPPPGANVLTF. The CDR3 nucleotides are TGTGCCAGCAGCTCCGTTCCCCCCCCCGGGGCCAACGTCCTGACTTTC.

This clone was found once. The V gene is TRBV25-1, the J gene TRBJ1-6, with D perhaps TRBD1 (5 bases). Germline CDR1 reads MGHDK; CDR2 reads SYGVNS. The CDR3 is made up of 12 amino acids. Trimming pared 5 bases from V and 11 bases from J, leaving 10 bases between. Written as DNA, the CDR3 is TGTGCCAGCAGTCGGGACGTTGCACCCCTCCACTTT. Residues: CASSRDVAPLHF.

V and J are TRBV5-1 and TRBJ1-2; TRBD1 aligns across 10 bases. Germline CDR1 and CDR2: SGHRS and YFSETQ. V was pared by 4 bases and J by 4 bases, with 7 bases of the junction left unmatched. The CDR3 runs 15 residues. This CDR3 reads CASSQGTGVGYGYTF. The CDR3, as DNA: TGCGCCAGCAGCCAAGGGACAGGGGTTGGCTATGGCTACACCTTC.

The rearrangement links TRBV5-4 to TRBJ2-5, with 10 bases aligning to TRBD1. The germline gives CDR1 SGHNT, CDR2 YYREEE (reference sequence). CDR3 size: 14 residues. Germline trimming cut 4 bases from V and 5 bases from J; bases unmatched to any gene: 5. CDR3 loop: CASSARDRGETQYF. The DNA for the CDR3 is TGTGCCAGCAGCGCCCGGGACAGGGGCGAGACCCAGTACTTC.

This chain connects TRBV6-1 to TRBJ1-3; possibly TRBD1 for D (5 bases). Germline V gives CDR1 MNHNS, CDR2 SASEGT. The CDR3 covers 17 residues. Trimming took off 2 bases at V and 0 bases at J, with 14 bases between the two ends. Here the CDR3 DNA reads TGTGCCAGCAGTGAAACCTCAAGGACACTCTCTGGAAACACCATATATTTT. Its translation is CASSETSRTLSGNTIYF.

This chain uses TRBV5-8 with TRBJ1-3, with 7 bases aligning to TRBD1. The junction had 6 bases not matched to a gene; V was cut back by 4 bases and J by 2 bases. This CDR3 spans 15 amino acids. Germline lookup yields CDR1 SGHTS and CDR2 YDEGEE. This CDR3 is CASSLRDSPGNTIYF. The CDR3 DNA reads TGTGCCAGCAGCCTCCGGGACAGCCCTGGAAACACCATATATTTT.

V is TRBV12-5 and J is TRBJ2-5, with TRBD2 matching 8 bases. Germline V lookup: CDR1 LGHNT, CDR2 FRNRAP. With 5 bases clipped from V and 4 bases from J, the junction kept 6 bases outside the gene matches. The CDR3 runs 14 residues. The CDR3 protein is CASGPREEGETQYF. The DNA of the CDR3 is TGTGCTAGTGGTCCGCGGGAGGAGGGAGAGACCCAGTACTTC.

This chain uses TRBV9 with TRBJ1-5; D is unclear. Germline V gives CDR1 SGDLS, CDR2 YYNGEE. The V end lost 4 bases, the J end lost 3 bases, and 14 bases lay between the germline ends. There are 15 residues in the CDR3. Written as DNA, the CDR3 is TGTGCCAGCAGCCCTCGAGGAGACTACAATCAGCCCCAGCATTTT. Protein: CASSPRGDYNQPQHF. Based on the CDR3 plus reference TRBV9 and TRBJ1-5, the full variable domain is DSGVTQTPKHLITATGQRVTLRCSPRSGDLSVYWYQQSLDQGLQFLIQYYNGEERAKGNILERFSAQQFPDLHSELNLSSLELGDSALYFCASSPRGDYNQPQHFGDGTRLSIL.

J is TRBJ1-6 and V is TRBV7-3, with TRBD1 as a possible D gene (5 bases). This CDR3 contains 15 residues. The germline V gene has CDR1 SGHTA and CDR2 FQGTGA. V shed 2 bases and J shed 2 bases, with 7 bases lying between them. In DNA form, the CDR3 reads TGTGCCAGCAGCTTAGGGGGACCCTATAATTCACCCCTCCACTTT. This gives the protein CASSLGGPYNSPLHF. The full variable domain, rest sourced from reference TRBV7-3 and TRBJ1-6, is GAGVSQTPSNKVTEKGKYVELRCDPISGHTALYWYRQSLGQGPEFLIYFQGTGAADDSGLPNDRFFAVRPEGSVSTLKIQRTERGDSAVYLCASSLGGPYNSPLHFGNGTRLTVT.

The chain employs TRBV27 and TRBJ2-5; the D gene is possibly TRBD2 (6 bases). Trimming pared 10 bases from V and 2 bases from J, leaving 20 bases between. Germline CDR1 reads MNHEY; CDR2 reads SMNVEV (reference sequence). This CDR3 spans 15 amino acids. As DNA, the CDR3 is TGTGCCACCCAGCGGGTACAAACCCCGCAAGAGACCCAGTACTTC. This gives the protein CATQRVQTPQETQYF.

About this clone: Germline and junction disagree at one end, which may indicate a read error. The chain uses TRBV19 and TRBJ1-5, with 7 nucleotides matching TRBD1. The V gene's germline CDR1 is LNHDA and CDR2 SQIVND (reference sequence). The CDR3 length is 12 residues. The CDR3 reads CASSIAPTGRIF. As DNA, the CDR3 is TGTGCCAGTAGTATAGCGCCGACAGGGCGGATCTTT.

This clone came up once. Other DNA sequences in the same sample also yield this CDR3. The chain carries TRBV24-1 and TRBJ1-2; D call uncertain. V dropped 4 bases and J dropped 1 base, with 6 bases sitting between them. This CDR3 comprises 13 residues. CDR1 and CDR2 (germline): KGHDR, SFDVKD. CDR3 region: CATSEGINYGYTF. The CDR3 coding sequence is TGTGCCACCAGTGAGGGTATTAACTATGGCTACACCTTC.

In regard to this clone: This same CDR3 is encoded by further DNA sequences in the sample. This sequence joins TRBV5-4 and TRBJ1-1, with no clear D. The V gene's germline CDR1 is SGHNT and CDR2 YYREEE (reference sequence). The CDR3 runs to 14 residues. V gave up 3 bases and J gave up 1 base, with 10 bases separating them. This CDR3 reads CASSSQVGNTEAFF. In nucleotides, the CDR3 is TGTGCCAGCAGCTCCCAGGTTGGGAACACTGAAGCTTTCTTT. The full variable domain, its missing parts supplied by reference TRBV5-4 and TRBJ1-1, is ETGVTQSPTHLIKTRGQQVTLRCSSQSGHNTVSWYQQALGQGPQFIFQYYREEENGRGNFPPRFSGLQFPNYSSELNVNALELDDSALYLCASSSQVGNTEAFFGQGTRLTVV.

The rearrangement joins TRBV24-1 to TRBJ2-5; 9 nucleotides match TRBD2. Germline V gene sequence: CDR1 KGHDR, CDR2 SFDVKD. CDR3 size: 18 residues. Unmatched junction bases numbered 14, after V lost 5 bases and J lost 2 bases. The DNA for the CDR3 is TGTGCCACCAGTGCCTCCCCTGGGACTAGCTTCCCTCAAGAGACCCAGTACTTC. Its translation: CATSASPGTSFPQETQYF.

The chain recombines TRBV28 with TRBJ1-6; TRBD1 matches at 9 bases. Per the germline V gene, CDR1 is MDHEN and CDR2 is SYDVKM. V shed 6 bases and J 7 bases; nucleotides not matched to a gene: 7. This CDR3 has 15 amino acids. The CDR3: CASSLPGTGNSPLHF. Here the CDR3 DNA reads TGTGCCAGCAGCCTCCCCGGGACAGGGAATTCACCCCTCCACTTT. The variable domain in full, with the rest retrieved from reference TRBV28 and TRBJ1-6, is DVKVTQSSRYLVKRTGEKVFLECVQDMDHENMFWYRQDPGLGLRLIYFSYDVKMKEKGDIPEGYSVSREKKERFSLILESASTNQTSMYLCASSLPGTGNSPLHFGNGTRLTVT.

V and J are TRBV7-9 and TRBJ2-5; 10 bases align to TRBD1. The CDR3 consists of 15 residues. The germline gives CDR1 SEHNR, CDR2 FQNEAQ (reference sequence). J was trimmed by 2 bases and V by 5 bases; bases with no gene match: 5. The CDR3, as DNA: TGTGCCAGCAGCAGTTGGGACAGGGGACAAGAGACCCAGTACTTC. It codes for CASSSWDRGQETQYF.

The chain links TRBV9 to TRBJ1-1; 7 bases line up with TRBD1. The CDR3 consists of 13 residues. The ends lost 0 bases at V and 8 bases at J; junction bases unmatched: 4. Germline V gene sequence: CDR1 SGDLS, CDR2 YYNGEE. The CDR3: CASSVETGVEAFF. CDR3 nucleotide sequence: TGTGCCAGCAGCGTAGAAACAGGGGTCGAAGCTTTCTTT.

This chain uses TRBV6-5 with TRBJ2-3; D gene unclear. Trimming stripped 2 bases from V and 11 bases from J, with 11 bases between. In germline, CDR1 is MNHEY, CDR2 SVGAGI. The CDR3 is 12 amino acids. The CDR3 is CASSYDAGRQYF. The DNA for the CDR3 is TGTGCCAGCAGTTACGATGCCGGAAGGCAGTATTTT.

In its sample, this clone was seen a few times. V gene TRBV7-2 combines with J gene TRBJ2-1; 7 bases line up with TRBD2. Germline CDR1 reads SGHTA; CDR2 reads FQGNSA. This CDR3 region has 15 residues. V dropped 5 bases and J dropped 2; count of bases not matched to a gene: 6. In DNA, the CDR3 is TGTGCCAGCAGCCCAAGCGGGGAGCCCTACAATGAGCAGTTCTTC. Translating gives CASSPSGEPYNEQFF.

The chain combines TRBV28 with TRBJ1-4, with D possibly matching TRBD1 (5 bases). From germline, CDR1 is MDHEN and CDR2 SYDVKM. The CDR3 consists of 18 residues. The V and J ends lost 6 bases and 0 bases respectively, with 20 bases between them. CDR3 amino acids: CASSRSARGPTTNEKLFF. CDR3 DNA: TGTGCCAGCAGCCGGAGCGCAAGGGGCCCTACAACTAATGAAAAACTGTTTTTT. Variable domain in full (rest from reference TRBV28 and TRBJ1-4): DVKVTQSSRYLVKRTGEKVFLECVQDMDHENMFWYRQDPGLGLRLIYFSYDVKMKEKGDIPEGYSVSREKKERFSLILESASTNQTSMYLCASSRSARGPTTNEKLFFGSGTQLSVL.

The chain employs TRBV29-1 and TRBJ1-1; the match to TRBD1 covers 8 bases. This CDR3 region has 13 residues. V was pared by 6 bases and J by 1 base, with 4 bases of the junction left unmatched. Germline V gene lookup returns CDR1 SQVTM and CDR2 ANQGSEA. The CDR3 loop reads CSVGQAQNTEAFF. CDR3 nucleotide sequence: TGCAGCGTGGGACAGGCCCAGAACACTGAAGCTTTCTTT.

V usage is TRBV27 and J usage is TRBJ1-4, with a weak D call TRBD1 (6 bases). Germline V CDR1 and CDR2: MNHEY, SMNVEV (reference sequence). V shed 8 bases and J shed 2 bases, with 12 bases lying between them. This CDR3 region has 14 residues. This CDR3 is CASSLGGTNEKLFF. The CDR3 DNA sequence: TGTGCCAGCTCCTTAGGGGGGACTAATGAAAAACTGTTTTTT.